These 20 T cell receptor beta chains share one sample of origin, sequenced in a study of blood T cells in healthy people across ages. Then a second PCR, running roughly 7 to 12 cycles, was carried out with a sample-barcoded 5' primer and a J-beta primer mix. Using its own MiXCR run on the 5' RACE reads, TCRdb lists one record per CDR3 protein. This sample has some 900,000 distinct CDR3 sequences, with 45% to 50% found just once. The sequenced sample consisted of blood. The origin of the receptors is a man aged 25 to 40 in good health.

This chain links TRBV2 with TRBJ2-5, with a possible D match to TRBD2 (7 bases). Germline CDR1 reads SNHLY; CDR2 reads FYNNEI. V shed 7 bases and J shed 7 bases, with 16 bases lying between them. There are 13 residues in the CDR3. The CDR3 bases are TGTGCCAGCACCGGGGAGGGGGTGGGGACCCAGTACTTC. Translating it yields CASTGEGVGTQYF.

A note on this clonotype: A read error may be the cause here, since a much bigger clone is one base away. The chain is built from TRBV5-6 and TRBJ1-2; possibly TRBD1 for D (5 bases). Between the trimmed V and J ends, which lost 5 bases and 6 bases, there was a span of 20 bases. CDR1 and CDR2 from the germline V gene are SGHDT and YYEEEE. The CDR3 covers 15 residues. The CDR3 loop is CASSPGPTETDGYTF. Here the CDR3 DNA reads TGTGCCAGCAGTCCGGGACCGACTGAAACCGATGGCTACACCTTC.

This sequence joins TRBV4-1 and TRBJ2-3; D is possibly TRBD2 (6 bases). The CDR3 runs to 13 residues. Germline assignment: CDR1 MGHRA and CDR2 YSYEKL. V was cut by 4 bases and J by 5 bases, with 10 bases left in between. CDR3 nucleotides: TGCGCCAGCAGCCGGGACTGGGTAGATACGCAGTATTTT. Translating gives CASSRDWVDTQYF.

This clonotype was detected only a few times. The chain uses TRBV4-2 and TRBJ1-1; D uncertain. Germline V gene sequence: CDR1 LGHNA, CDR2 YNFKEQ. There are 15 residues in the CDR3. Trimming left V 2 bases short and J 1 base short, with 11 bases between. The CDR3 DNA is TGTGCCAGCAGCCAATTAGGGCTCCAGAACACTGAAGCTTTCTTT. Its translation is CASSQLGLQNTEAFF.

This clonotype occurred a few times. The chain is built from TRBV7-2 and TRBJ2-1; 7 nucleotides line up with TRBD1. This CDR3 spans 15 amino acids. The germline gives CDR1 SGHTA, CDR2 FQGNSA. With 2 bases clipped from V and 0 bases from J, the junction kept 1 base outside the gene matches. The CDR3 spells CASSLQGVSYNEQFF. The CDR3 bases are TGTGCCAGCAGCTTACAGGGGGTCTCCTACAATGAGCAGTTCTTC. Based on the CDR3 plus reference TRBV7-2 and TRBJ2-1, the full variable domain is GAGVSQSPSNKVTEKGKDVELRCDPISGHTALYWYRQSLGQGLEFLIYFQGNSAPDKSGLPSDRFSAERTGGSVSTLTIQRTQQEDSAVYLCASSLQGVSYNEQFFGPGTRLTVL.

The chain joins TRBV6-6 to TRBJ2-7; D is possibly TRBD1 (6 bases). Looked up from germline, CDR1 is MNHNY and CDR2 is SVGAGI (reference sequence). CDR3 size: 14 residues. V lost 6 bases and J 3 bases, leaving 15 bases between the germline ends. This CDR3 reads CASSPRGLGYEQYF. In nucleotides, the CDR3 is TGTGCCAGCAGCCCGAGGGGGTTAGGCTACGAGCAGTACTTC.

This clonotype was counted only a few times. An end of the junction does not agree with germline; a read error may underlie this. The chain joins TRBV12-3 or TRBV12-4 to TRBJ2-3, with TRBD2 identical over 10 bases. The CDR3 extends over 13 amino acids. CDR3 DNA: TGTGCCAGCAGTCTAGCGGGGGCCCGTACGCAGTATTTT. Amino acid sequence: CASSLAGARTQYF.

The chain links TRBV6-2 or TRBV6-3 to TRBJ2-7; 9 nucleotides match TRBD1. V lost 10 bases, J lost 4 bases, and 2 bases stayed unmatched. Per germline, CDR1 MNHEY and CDR2 SVGEGT. CDR3 length equals 11 residues. The CDR3 region has the DNA TGTGCCACGACAGGGGGGTACGAGCAGTACTTC. Protein: CATTGGYEQYF.

J is TRBJ2-5 and V is TRBV6-6; 12 nucleotides align to TRBD2. There are 17 residues in the CDR3. The germline CDR1 and CDR2 sequences are MNHNY and SVGAGI (reference sequence). V was pared by 6 bases and J by 1 base, with 9 bases of the junction left unmatched. CDR3 nucleotides: TGTGCCAGCAGGGACCCGGGACTAGCGGGTAGCCAAGAGACCCAGTACTTC. Translated, it gives CASRDPGLAGSQETQYF.

The rearrangement uses TRBV12-3 or TRBV12-4 and TRBJ2-1, with a tentative D call TRBD2 (8 bases). Trimming left V 8 bases short and J 2 bases short, with 16 bases between. CDR3 length: 15 amino acids. The CDR3 here is CASQGGSGAYNEQFF. The CDR3 DNA is TGTGCCAGCCAGGGGGGTAGCGGGGCCTACAATGAGCAGTTCTTC.

The chain employs TRBV4-1 and TRBJ2-7; 13 bases map to TRBD2. Germline lookup yields CDR1 MGHRA and CDR2 YSYEKL. The CDR3 has 19 amino acids. Germline trimming cut 0 bases from V and 3 bases from J; bases unmatched to any gene: 11. Here the CDR3 DNA reads TGCGCCAGCAGCCAAGAGATACCGCGACTAGCGGGAGGAGGCTACGAGCAGTACTTC. Translated: CASSQEIPRLAGGGYEQYF.

J is TRBJ2-2 and V is TRBV3-1, with TRBD2 matching over 8 bases. Germline lookup yields CDR1 LGHDT and CDR2 YNNKEL (reference sequence). V lost 4 bases to trimming and J lost 7 bases; unmatched junction nucleotides: 5. This CDR3 has 14 amino acids. This CDR3 reads CASSLGGAIGELFF. Written as DNA, the CDR3 is TGTGCCAGCAGCCTCGGGGGGGCAATCGGGGAGCTGTTTTTT.

This clonotype was seen more than once but under ten times. DNA for the CDR3: TGTGCCAGCAGTGGACTAGCAAAGGAGACCCAGTACTTC. Its protein is CASSGLAKETQYF. This chain uses TRBV6-1 with TRBJ2-5; TRBD2 matches 7 bases. The CDR3 is 13 residues long. V trimming: 4 bases; J trimming: 5 bases; junction bases outside the gene matches: 4. Germline loops: CDR1 MNHNS, CDR2 SASEGT.

The rearrangement links TRBV20-1 to TRBJ2-7; 9 bases agree with TRBD2. This CDR3 is 14 amino acids long. V trimming: 5 bases; J trimming: 2 bases; junction bases outside the gene matches: 7. Germline V gene data show CDR1 as DFQATT and CDR2 as SNEGSKA (reference sequence). CDR3 coding DNA: TGCAGTGCTGGCGGGGGGGCCAATCCCTACGAGCAGTACTTC. Its translation: CSAGGGANPYEQYF.

The rearrangement uses TRBV7-9 and TRBJ1-2, with TRBD1 as a possible D gene (5 bases). Germline V gives CDR1 SEHNR, CDR2 FQNEAQ (reference sequence). This CDR3 is built from 13 residues. V was shortened by 5 bases and J by 10 bases, with 17 bases between the two germline ends. The CDR3 protein is CASSPGPVEDYTF. DNA of the CDR3: TGTGCCAGCAGCCCGGGACCAGTGGAGGACTACACCTTC.

The rearrangement uses TRBV20-1 and TRBJ2-7, with D unresolved. This CDR3 has 11 amino acids. From germline, CDR1 is DFQATT and CDR2 SNEGSKA (reference sequence). Trimming removed 3 bases from V and 3 bases from J, with 6 bases in between. CDR3 protein: CSARFLYEQYF. The DNA for the CDR3 is TGCAGTGCTAGGTTCCTCTACGAGCAGTACTTC.

This clonotype was seen repeatedly, ten times or more. V gene TRBV20-1 combines with J gene TRBJ2-1; TRBD1 matches at 7 bases. Germline V CDR1 and CDR2: DFQATT, SNEGSKA (reference sequence). Trimming cost V 1 base and J 2 bases; bases outside gene matches: 2. CDR3 length equals 14 residues. CDR3 sequence reads: CSARGQGPYNEQFF. The CDR3 DNA reads as TGCAGTGCTAGAGGACAGGGACCCTACAATGAGCAGTTCTTC.

The sample holds one count of this clonotype. A read error may be the cause here, since a much bigger clone is one base away. V gene TRBV28 combines with J gene TRBJ1-1, with D maybe TRBD1 (5 bases). Trimming took off 6 bases at V and 3 bases at J, with 11 bases between the two ends. This CDR3 has 13 amino acids. CDR1 is MDHEN and CDR2 is SYDVKM in the germline V gene. CDR3 in DNA: TGTGCCAGCAGCAAGGTGGGGGACACTGAAGCTTTCTTT. Its protein is CASSKVGDTEAFF.

J is TRBJ2-7 and V is TRBV3-1; D gene uncertain. V lost 0 bases and J lost 3, with 9 bases in between. CDR1 and CDR2 (germline): LGHDT, YNNKEL (reference sequence). This CDR3 region has 14 residues. The CDR3 DNA reads as TGTGCCAGCAGCCAAGATTTGATACGCTACGAGCAGTACTTC. As protein: CASSQDLIRYEQYF.

This clonotype was observed at least ten times. J is TRBJ2-6 and V is TRBV6-6; no clear D gene. The CDR3 length is 13 residues. V was trimmed by 7 bases and J by 1 base, leaving 5 bases between them. Per germline, CDR1 MNHNY and CDR2 SVGAGI (reference sequence). This chain's CDR3 is CASILSGANVLTF. DNA of the CDR3: TGTGCCAGCATCCTATCTGGGGCCAACGTCCTGACTTTC.